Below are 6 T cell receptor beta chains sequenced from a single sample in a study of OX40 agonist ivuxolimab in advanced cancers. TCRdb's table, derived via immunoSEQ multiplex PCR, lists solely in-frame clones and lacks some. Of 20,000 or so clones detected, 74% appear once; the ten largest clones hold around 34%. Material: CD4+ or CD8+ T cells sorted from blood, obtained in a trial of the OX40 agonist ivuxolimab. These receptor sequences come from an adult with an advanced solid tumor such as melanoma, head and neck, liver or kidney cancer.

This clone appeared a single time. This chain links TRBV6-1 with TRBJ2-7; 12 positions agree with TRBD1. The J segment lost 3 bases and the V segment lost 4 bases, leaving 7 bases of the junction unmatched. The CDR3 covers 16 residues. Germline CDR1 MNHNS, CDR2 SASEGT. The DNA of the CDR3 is TGTGCCAGCAGTGTACCGGGACAGGGGGCCCTCTACGAGCAGTACTTC. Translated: CASSVPGQGALYEQYF.

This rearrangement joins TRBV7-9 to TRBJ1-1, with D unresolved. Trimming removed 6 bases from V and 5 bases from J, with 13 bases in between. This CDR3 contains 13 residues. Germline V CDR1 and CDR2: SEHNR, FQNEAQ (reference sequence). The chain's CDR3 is CASSPVRETEAFF. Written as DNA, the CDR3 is TGTGCCAGCAGTCCGGTAAGGGAAACTGAAGCTTTCTTT.

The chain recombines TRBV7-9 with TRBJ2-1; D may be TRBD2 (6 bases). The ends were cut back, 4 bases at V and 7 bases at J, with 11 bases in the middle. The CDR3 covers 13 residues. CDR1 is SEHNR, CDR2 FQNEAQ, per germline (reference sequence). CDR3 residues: CASSSGTRNEQFF. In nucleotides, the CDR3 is TGTGCCAGCAGCTCCGGGACTCGGAATGAGCAGTTCTTC. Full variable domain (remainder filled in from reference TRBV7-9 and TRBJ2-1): DTGVSQNPRHKITKRGQNVTFRCDPISEHNRLYWYRQTLGQGPEFLTYFQNEAQLEKSRLLSDRFSAERPKGSFSTLEIQRTEQGDSAMYLCASSSGTRNEQFFGPGTRLTVL.

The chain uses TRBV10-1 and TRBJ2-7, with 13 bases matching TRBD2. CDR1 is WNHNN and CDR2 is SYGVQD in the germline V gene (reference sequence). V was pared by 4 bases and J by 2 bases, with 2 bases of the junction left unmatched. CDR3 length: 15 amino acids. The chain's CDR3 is CASSATSGRAYEQYF. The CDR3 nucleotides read TGCGCCAGCAGTGCCACTAGCGGGAGGGCCTACGAGCAGTACTTC.

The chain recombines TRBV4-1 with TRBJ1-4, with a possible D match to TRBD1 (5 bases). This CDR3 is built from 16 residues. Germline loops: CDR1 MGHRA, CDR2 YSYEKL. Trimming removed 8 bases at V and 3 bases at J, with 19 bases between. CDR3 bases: TGCGCCAGCGGGAGGGACGGACTGACAGCTAATGAAAAACTGTTTTTT. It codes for CASGRDGLTANEKLFF.

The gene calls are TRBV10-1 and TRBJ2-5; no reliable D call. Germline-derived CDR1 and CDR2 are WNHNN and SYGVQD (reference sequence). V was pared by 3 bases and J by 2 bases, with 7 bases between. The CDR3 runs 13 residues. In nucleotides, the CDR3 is TGCGCCAGCAGTGATCCCCTTCAAGAGACCCAGTACTTC. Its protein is CASSDPLQETQYF.